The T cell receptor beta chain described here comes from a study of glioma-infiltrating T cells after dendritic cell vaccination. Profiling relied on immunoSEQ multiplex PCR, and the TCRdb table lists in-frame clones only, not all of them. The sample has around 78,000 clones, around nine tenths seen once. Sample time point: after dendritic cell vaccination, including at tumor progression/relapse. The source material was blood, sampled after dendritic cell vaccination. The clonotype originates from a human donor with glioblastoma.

The CDR3 DNA follows: TGTGCCAGCAGGTCGAGGCTTAGCACAGATACGCAGTATTTT. Translation gives CASRSRLSTDTQYF. The chain is built from TRBV2 and TRBJ2-3; D unresolved. CDR3 length equals 14 residues. Germline loops: CDR1 SNHLY, CDR2 FYNNEI. V was clipped by 6 bases and J by 0 bases, with 10 bases between them.